A single sample is the source of the 23 T cell receptor beta chains below, sequenced in a study of T cell clones after liver transplantation. Assay used: immunoSEQ multiplex PCR; TCRdb lists only in-frame clones, some missing. The data contain tens of thousands of clones, over 60% of them singletons. Sequencing used CD4+ T cells from blood, obtained at the 22-month timepoint. These receptors were obtained from a human patient who received a liver transplant. Some T cells could come from the graft donor.

In this sample, this clone turned up once. The chain joins TRBV11-2 to TRBJ2-1; D might be TRBD2 (5 bases). Germline V gene lookup returns CDR1 SGHAT and CDR2 FQNNGV. This CDR3 is built from 15 residues. Trimming pared 3 bases from V and 1 base from J, leaving 10 bases between. The CDR3 bases are TGTGCCAGCAGCTTGCCCCCGGGATCCTACAATGAGCAGTTCTTC. Translated: CASSLPPGSYNEQFF.

This chain links TRBV18 with TRBJ2-7, with 7 nucleotides matching TRBD1. This CDR3 is 16 amino acids long. J gave up 2 bases and V 4 bases, and 11 bases lay outside the gene matches. Germline CDR1 KGHSH, CDR2 LQKENI. CDR3 region: CASSLNYPGQTYEQYF. CDR3 DNA: TGTGCCAGCTCACTTAATTACCCGGGACAGACCTACGAGCAGTACTTC.

V usage is TRBV9 and J usage is TRBJ2-5, with D tentatively TRBD2 (6 bases). V lost 0 bases and J lost 7, with 16 bases in between. The CDR3 runs 15 residues. The germline gives CDR1 SGDLS, CDR2 YYNGEE. CDR3 nucleotides: TGTGCCAGCAGCGTAGGGGGGGACGCGCGCGCGACCCAGTACTTC. It yields the protein CASSVGGDARATQYF.

This clone was observed a handful of times. The gene calls are TRBV15 and TRBJ2-3; D is undetermined. CDR1 is LNHNV, CDR2 YYDKDF, per germline (reference sequence). The germline V and J ends were trimmed by 0 bases and 1 base, with 8 bases remaining between them. This CDR3 contains 15 residues. As DNA, the CDR3 is TGTGCCACCAGCAGAGATATTGCGGGCACAGATACGCAGTATTTT. This translates into CATSRDIAGTDTQYF.

V usage is TRBV4-1 and J usage is TRBJ1-1, with D maybe TRBD1 (5 bases). Germline CDR1 is MGHRA and CDR2 is YSYEKL. There are 15 residues in the CDR3. The ends were cut back, 0 bases at V and 4 bases at J, with 12 bases in the middle. The CDR3 loop is CASSQEDRRGTEAFF. CDR3 in DNA: TGCGCCAGCAGCCAAGAGGATCGGAGGGGCACTGAAGCTTTCTTT.

The J gene is TRBJ2-7, the V gene TRBV19; 8 bases agree with TRBD2. The V and J ends lost 4 bases and 3 bases, in that order; junction bases with no gene match: 8. Looked up from germline, CDR1 is LNHDA and CDR2 is SQIVND (reference sequence). There are 15 residues in the CDR3. CDR3 region: CASSTRGDGNYEQYF. For the CDR3, the DNA is TGTGCCAGTAGTACGCGGGGGGACGGAAACTACGAGCAGTACTTC.

The chain recombines TRBV11-2 with TRBJ1-6; TRBD1 matches at 9 bases. This CDR3 has 14 amino acids. The junction had 6 bases not matched to a gene; V was cut back by 6 bases and J by 9 bases. The germline V gene has CDR1 SGHAT and CDR2 FQNNGV. The CDR3 DNA follows: TGTGCCAGCAGGCGACAGGGGGTTGGTTCACCCCTCCACTTT. Protein product: CASRRQGVGSPLHF.

The V call is TRBV6-5, the J call TRBJ2-7; 9 bases are a match to TRBD1. The CDR3 runs 15 residues. The trim removed 0 bases at V and 7 bases at J, leaving 7 bases unmatched. In germline, CDR1 is MNHEY, CDR2 SVGAGI. The chain's CDR3 is CASSYSRTGDWEQYF. For the CDR3, the DNA is TGTGCCAGCAGTTACTCAAGGACAGGGGACTGGGAGCAGTACTTC.

Only a few counts were recorded for this clone. V gene TRBV6-5 combines with J gene TRBJ1-2, with 10 bases matching TRBD1. Trimming cost V 2 bases and J 4 bases; bases outside gene matches: 4. The V gene's germline CDR1 is MNHEY and CDR2 SVGAGI. CDR3 length equals 15 residues. In DNA form, the CDR3 reads TGTGCCAGCAGTTACACCGGGACAGGGGCCTATGGCTACACCTTC. Protein sequence: CASSYTGTGAYGYTF.

This clone was recorded a few times. This chain connects TRBV2 to TRBJ1-2; TRBD1 matches at 8 bases. The CDR3 totals 14 residues. After removal of 4 bases from V and 0 bases from J, the junction contained 1 base not matched to a gene. Looked up from germline, CDR1 is SNHLY and CDR2 is FYNNEI. CDR3 nucleotide sequence: TGTGCCAGCAGTGGACAGGGGCCTAACTATGGCTACACCTTC. The encoded protein is CASSGQGPNYGYTF. Variable domain in full (rest from reference TRBV2 and TRBJ1-2): EPEVTQTPSHQVTQMGQEVILRCVPISNHLYFYWYRQILGQKVEFLVSFYNNEISEKSEIFDDQFSVERPDGSNFTLKIRSTKLEDSAMYFCASSGQGPNYGYTFGSGTRLTVV.

The chain couples TRBV11-3 to TRBJ2-1, with 8 bases matching TRBD2. The V gene end was trimmed by 4 bases and the J gene end by 9 bases; junction bases not matched to a gene: 8. The CDR3 is 14 residues long. Looked up from germline, CDR1 is SGHNT and CDR2 is YENEEA. The CDR3 nucleotides read TGTGCCAGCAGCTGGACCGGGGGGGCAGGTGAGCAGTTCTTC. It encodes CASSWTGGAGEQFF. Drawing the rest from reference TRBV11-3 and TRBJ2-1, the complete variable domain is EAGVVQSPRYKIIEKKQPVAFWCNPISGHNTLYWYLQNLGQGPELLIRYENEEAVDDSQLPKDRFSAERLKGVDSTLKIQPAELGDSAVYLCASSWTGGAGEQFFGPGTRLTVL.

The V and J genes are TRBV11-2 and TRBJ2-2, with D perhaps matching TRBD1 or TRBD2 (5 bases each). Deletions cut 7 bases from V and 1 base from J, with 10 bases between. This CDR3 has 14 amino acids. Germline lookup yields CDR1 SGHAT and CDR2 FQNNGV. In DNA form, the CDR3 reads TGTGCCAGCACCGGGACCAGGAACACCGGGGAGCTGTTTTTT. It yields the protein CASTGTRNTGELFF.

In this sample, this clone turned up once. The chain carries TRBV6-5 and TRBJ1-1; D is uncertain. V was shortened by 4 bases and J by 2 bases, with 8 bases between the two germline ends. The CDR3 runs 13 residues. Germline V gene sequence: CDR1 MNHEY, CDR2 SVGAGI. The CDR3 region has the DNA TGTGCCAGCAGTTGGACGATCAACACTGAAGCTTTCTTT. Its translation is CASSWTINTEAFF.

The chain carries TRBV28 and TRBJ1-6, with TRBD1 matching 9 bases. CDR3 length: 16 amino acids. V lost 6 bases and J lost 6; bases outside the gene matches: 9. Germline loops: CDR1 MDHEN, CDR2 SYDVKM. CDR3: CASSSTGGASNSPLHF. The CDR3 DNA is TGTGCCAGCAGCTCTACAGGGGGCGCCTCTAATTCACCCCTCCACTTT.

This clone was counted at least ten times. The rearrangement links TRBV11-3 to TRBJ1-1; 7 positions agree with TRBD1. Per the germline V gene, CDR1 is SGHNT and CDR2 is YENEEA. The trim removed 5 bases at V and 0 bases at J, leaving 3 bases unmatched. This CDR3 is built from 14 residues. The CDR3 DNA is TGTGCCAGCAGCAACGGACAGGTGAACACTGAAGCTTTCTTT. It codes for CASSNGQVNTEAFF.

The chain recombines TRBV9 with TRBJ1-6, with D perhaps TRBD1 (5 bases). The CDR3 has 13 amino acids. Trimming took 0 bases from V and 8 from J, leaving 6 bases between them. CDR1 is SGDLS and CDR2 is YYNGEE in the germline V gene. The CDR3 sequence: CASSVGDDSPLHF. In DNA form, the CDR3 reads TGTGCCAGCAGCGTAGGGGACGATTCACCCCTCCACTTT.

This chain links TRBV5-8 with TRBJ2-7, with D uncertain. Germline V gene data show CDR1 as SGHTS and CDR2 as YDEGEE. The V gene lost 4 bases and the J gene lost 2 bases, with 13 bases spanning the gap. The CDR3 extends over 14 amino acids. The DNA of the CDR3 is TGTGCCAGCAGCCAGTGGGCAGTTACCTACGAGCAGTACTTC. This codes for CASSQWAVTYEQYF.

This chain uses TRBV5-1 with TRBJ2-3, with D tentatively TRBD1 or TRBD2 (6 bases each). This CDR3 has 16 amino acids. CDR1 and CDR2 (germline): SGHRS, YFSETQ. Trimming pared 2 bases from V and 5 bases from J, leaving 18 bases between. CDR3 nucleotide sequence: TGCGCCAGCAGCTTCGGGGTCCAAGGGGGGCTAGATACGCAGTATTTT. As protein: CASSFGVQGGLDTQYF.

The chain recombines TRBV2 with TRBJ1-4; D not resolved. Looked up from germline, CDR1 is SNHLY and CDR2 is FYNNEI. Trimming removed 11 bases at V and 3 bases at J, with 13 bases between. CDR3 length: 13 amino acids. The CDR3 nucleotides read TGTGCCCGAACCGGACTGGCTAATGAAAAACTGTTTTTT. Translating it yields CARTGLANEKLFF.

This clone occurred a few times. The chain joins TRBV4-1 to TRBJ2-2, with 7 positions matching TRBD1. The length of the CDR3 is 16 residues. Germline V gene lookup returns CDR1 MGHRA and CDR2 YSYEKL. After removal of 1 base from V and 4 bases from J, the junction contained 6 bases not matched to a gene. DNA of the CDR3: TGCGCCAGCAGCCAAGTTCGGGCAGGGGGCACCGGGGAGCTGTTTTTT. Protein product: CASSQVRAGGTGELFF.

The chain is built from TRBV6-6 and TRBJ2-7; the D is unclear. V lost 5 bases, J lost 3 bases, and 8 bases lay in between. There are 12 residues in the CDR3. Germline V gene lookup returns CDR1 MNHNY and CDR2 SVGAGI (reference sequence). CDR3 loop: CASSQDGYEQYF. The DNA for the CDR3 is TGTGCCAGCAGTCAGGACGGCTACGAGCAGTACTTC.

The chain couples TRBV2 to TRBJ2-1; D tentatively reads TRBD1 or TRBD2 (7 bases each). Looked up from germline, CDR1 is SNHLY and CDR2 is FYNNEI. CDR3 length: 14 residues. Trimming cost V 7 bases and J 9 bases, with 19 bases left between them. The CDR3 DNA reads TGTGCCAGCACCACCAGGGGGGGTGTGAGTGAGCAGTTCTTC. Translated, it gives CASTTRGGVSEQFF.

The chain uses TRBV9 and TRBJ2-3; 7 bases are a match to TRBD2. V trimming: 3 bases; J trimming: 5 bases; junction bases outside the gene matches: 6. The germline V gene encodes CDR1 SGDLS and CDR2 YYNGEE. The CDR3 totals 14 residues. CDR3 nucleotide sequence: TGTGCCAGCAGCGAGGGACTACTCAGAGATACGCAGTATTTT. Its translation is CASSEGLLRDTQYF.